The rows below give T cell receptor beta chains drawn from one sample of a study of blood T cell repertoires in COVID-19. Measured with immunoSEQ multiplex PCR; TCRdb has only the in-frame clones, and not every one. This sample carries 100,000 to 150,000 clones, approximately 88% of them seen once, and the ten largest clones take around 1.4%. The specimen sequenced was peripheral blood. The receptor source for this set is a man in his fifties or sixties with acute or convalescent COVID-19. Both conserved end residues are part of each CDR3. D genes are given only for firm matches. Clone size is shown for a subset of rows, as once, few, many or a class of expanded clone.

J	D	size	V	CDR3	DNA
TRBJ1-1	NA	NA	TRBV5-6	CASSLSGGDTEAFF	TGTGCCAGCAGCTTGTCGGGGGGAGATACTGAAGCTTTCTTT
TRBJ2-1	NA	few	TRBV7-8	CASSLATFGGNEQFF	TGTGCCAGCAGCTTAGCGACTTTTGGCGGCAATGAGCAGTTCTTC
TRBJ2-1	TRBD1	NA	TRBV19	CASSIQGVYNEQFF	TGTGCCAGTAGTATACAGGGGGTATACAATGAGCAGTTCTTC
TRBJ2-2	TRBD2	NA	TRBV19	CASSIGLAGEPGELFF	TGTGCCAGTAGTATCGGACTAGCGGGAGAACCCGGGGAGCTGTTTTTT
TRBJ1-5	NA	NA	TRBV12-3/TRBV12-4	CASSFARDQPQHF	TGTGCCAGCAGTTTCGCCAGGGATCAGCCCCAGCATTTT
TRBJ2-1	TRBD1	NA	TRBV5-4	CASSSGTGDYNEQFF	TGTGCCAGCAGCTCCGGGACAGGGGATTACAATGAGCAGTTCTTC
TRBJ1-2	TRBD1	NA	TRBV5-4	CASSSAGDSPNWRYGYTF	TGTGCCAGCAGCTCCGCCGGGGACAGTCCCAATTGGAGGTATGGCTACACCTTC
TRBJ1-5	NA	NA	TRBV5-1	CASSLTGLGNQPQHF	TGCGCCAGCAGCTTGACTGGTCTTGGCAATCAGCCCCAGCATTTT
TRBJ2-1	TRBD2	NA	TRBV6-5	CASSYVAGGEQFF	TGTGCCAGCAGTTACGTCGCGGGAGGGGAGCAGTTCTTC
TRBJ2-1	NA	NA	TRBV19	CASSLRRGDEQFF	TGTGCCAGTAGTCTTCGCCGCGGCGATGAGCAGTTCTTC
TRBJ2-7	NA	NA	TRBV19	CVTRPAGGNEQYF	TGTGTCACACGACCCGCGGGTGGCAACGAGCAGTACTTC
TRBJ1-5	NA	NA	TRBV19	CASSIGGALNQPQHF	TGTGCCAGTAGTATAGGGGGCGCGTTGAATCAGCCCCAGCATTTT
TRBJ1-3	NA	NA	TRBV5-1	CASSLAVGQYSGNTIYF	TGCGCCAGCAGCTTGGCCGTCGGACAGTACTCTGGAAACACCATATATTTT